Listed here is a single T cell receptor beta chain. TCRdb's copy holds only in-frame clones and misses some; the assay was immunoSEQ multiplex PCR. The sample includes roughly 500,000 clones, 88% of them seen just once. Residents of about two dozen US areas, aged about 18 to 89 years, made up the participants. The CDR3 runs 17 residues. Germline lookup yields CDR1 SNHLY and CDR2 FYNNEI. V dropped 8 bases and J dropped 2; count of bases not matched to a gene: 11. This record comes from a study of blood T cell repertoires in COVID-19. The wider study: Italy, Spain and the United States were the sources of the convalescent and acute COVID-19 samples. T cells, B-cell-depleted T cells, or PBMCs supplied cDNA or gDNA.

Sequenced input: PBMCs or T cells enriched from blood (not recorded which). The V call is TRBV2, the J call TRBJ1-6, with 8 bases that match TRBD1. This receptor was identified in a woman between 35 and 50 years old who had recovered from COVID-19. The CDR3, as DNA: TGTGCCAGCCTCCTTCCGCGGGACAGGCCCTATAATTCACCCCTCCACTTT. As protein: CASLLPRDRPYNSPLHF.